The T cell receptor (beta chain) described here comes from a study of OX40 agonist ivuxolimab in advanced cancers. For the study at large: Three individuals attained partial responses, comprising one hepatocellular carcinoma case and two cutaneous melanoma cases.

Trimming pared 3 bases from V and 3 bases from J, leaving 8 bases between. The CDR3 loop spans 14 amino acids. CDR1 and CDR2 (germline): KGHSH, LQKENI. Generated by immunoSEQ multiplex PCR, the TCRdb table keeps only in-frame clones and is missing some. The top ten hold about 1.1% of the sample, which has roughly 73,000 clones, 70% to 90% seen once. The table lists this clone with a few counts. Sequencing was performed on CD4+ or CD8+ T cells sorted from blood, taken in a trial of the OX40 agonist ivuxolimab. This sequence originates from an adult with an advanced solid tumor such as melanoma, head and neck, liver or kidney cancer. The genes are TRBV18 and TRBJ2-2; no definite D call. CDR3 sequence (DNA): TGTGCCAGCTCACCGGGGTCCGACACCGGGGAGCTGTTTTTT. This encodes CASSPGSDTGELFF.